The rows below give T cell receptor beta chains drawn from one sample of a study of blood T cells in healthy people across ages. TCRdb itself ran the 5' RACE reads through MiXCR, one entry per CDR3 protein. This table has fewer than 700,000 distinct CDR3 sequences, roughly 41% appearing once. Sequencing used blood. These receptors were collected from a man older than 75 in good health. CDR3s include the opening cysteine and the closing phenylalanine or tryptophan.

V: TRBV27; J: TRBJ2-4; CDR3: CASSDSPRSYNGQYF
V: TRBV23-1; J: TRBJ2-1; CDR3: CASSQMRDRCNEQFF
V: TRBV18; J: TRBJ1-1; CDR3: CASSQDRQNTEAFF
V: TRBV20-1; J: TRBJ2-3; CDR3: CSAKRLAGLSDTQYF
V: TRBV7-2; J: .; CDR3: CASSPRREFYEQYF
V: TRBV6-2/TRBV6-3; J: TRBJ1-2; CDR3: CASRSTGQPLVGYTF
V: TRBV7-2; J: TRBJ1-2; CDR3: CASSLEARIYGYTF
V: TRBV4-2; J: TRBJ1-5; CDR3: CASSQVGVDQPQHF
V: TRBV19; J: TRBJ2-5; CDR3: CAMTRGRDTQETQYF
V: TRBV19; J: TRBJ1-5; CDR3: CASRQGASNQPQHF
V: TRBV7-2; J: TRBJ1-3; CDR3: CASSLLGASNTIYF
V: TRBV28; J: TRBJ2-1; CDR3: CASSPETVSSYNEQFF
V: TRBV7-2; J: TRBJ2-5; CDR3: CASADNLGGRTQYF
V: TRBV5-1; J: TRBJ1-1; CDR3: CASSPEGQGFFFAEAFF
V: TRBV24-1; J: TRBJ2-1; CDR3: CATSRKGAGYNEQFF
V: TRBV20-1; J: TRBJ2-7; CDR3: CSARDELLVSGEQYF
V: TRBV2; J: .; CDR3: CATSRERQSQETQYF
V: TRBV20-1; J: TRBJ2-7; CDR3: CSAIPSGSLSYEQYF
V: TRBV6-2/TRBV6-3; J: TRBJ1-5; CDR3: CASRPGGGNQPQHF
V: TRBV7-9; J: TRBJ1-5; CDR3: CASSFWTGASNQPQHF
V: TRBV6-2/TRBV6-3; J: TRBJ2-4; CDR3: CASSYAPIRNIQYF
V: TRBV5-1; J: TRBJ2-1; CDR3: CASSLNRVEQFF